The next 18 T cell receptor beta chains were all read from a single sample in a study of blood T cell repertoires in COVID-19. Clones were sequenced by immunoSEQ multiplex PCR, and TCRdb holds only the in-frame ones, with some missing. Of more than 150,000 clones in the sample, 75% to 85% were seen once. The specimen was peripheral blood. The receptors here all came from an elderly woman with COVID-19, enrolled during active disease.

The rearrangement joins TRBV15 to TRBJ1-3; TRBD1 matches 8 bases. This CDR3 has 14 amino acids. V dropped 3 bases and J dropped 4; count of bases not matched to a gene: 2. The germline V gene has CDR1 LNHNV and CDR2 YYDKDF (reference sequence). The CDR3 bases are TGTGCCACCAGCAGGGGGGACAGGGGAAACACCATATATTTT. Amino acids: CATSRGDRGNTIYF.

V and J are TRBV6-6 and TRBJ1-6, with D maybe TRBD1 (6 bases). The CDR3 totals 15 residues. Trimming cost V 5 bases and J 0 bases, with 8 bases left between them. Germline V CDR1 and CDR2: MNHNY, SVGAGI (reference sequence). The CDR3 DNA reads as TGTGCCAGCAGTCAGGGGTCCTCCTATAATTCACCCCTCCACTTT. Protein: CASSQGSSYNSPLHF.

V usage is TRBV7-2 and J usage is TRBJ2-1; 9 bases map to TRBD2. This CDR3 is 16 amino acids long. Germline CDR1 is SGHTA and CDR2 is FQGNSA. The J segment lost 8 bases and the V segment lost 4 bases, leaving 12 bases of the junction unmatched. The CDR3 here is CASSSLGGGAIYEQFF. The CDR3 DNA reads as TGTGCCAGCAGCTCATTGGGCGGGGGGGCTATCTATGAGCAGTTCTTC.

The V gene is TRBV7-9, the J gene TRBJ2-7; 8 positions match TRBD1. V was clipped by 5 bases and J by 2 bases; unmatched bases: 5. Per the germline V gene, CDR1 is SEHNR and CDR2 is FQNEAQ (reference sequence). There are 14 residues in the CDR3. This CDR3 is CASSRDRTPYEQYF. Written as DNA, the CDR3 is TGTGCCAGCAGCCGGGACAGGACTCCCTACGAGCAGTACTTC.

The chain carries TRBV28 and TRBJ2-1; 11 nucleotides match TRBD2. The CDR3 covers 12 residues. After removal of 6 bases from V and 13 bases from J, the junction contained 5 bases not matched to a gene. Per the germline V gene, CDR1 is MDHEN and CDR2 is SYDVKM. The CDR3 sequence is CASRGTSGTQFF. As DNA, the CDR3 is TGTGCCAGCAGGGGGACTAGCGGAACCCAGTTCTTC. The full variable domain, completed using reference TRBV28 and TRBJ2-1, is DVKVTQSSRYLVKRTGEKVFLECVQDMDHENMFWYRQDPGLGLRLIYFSYDVKMKEKGDIPEGYSVSREKKERFSLILESASTNQTSMYLCASRGTSGTQFFGPGTRLTVL.

The chain recombines TRBV29-1 with TRBJ2-3; a possible D gene is TRBD2 (6 bases). Germline V gene sequence: CDR1 SQVTM, CDR2 ANQGSEA. The length of the CDR3 is 14 residues. The ends were cut back, 1 base at V and 4 bases at J, with 12 bases in the middle. CDR3 amino acids: CSVEGGTRADTQYF. The CDR3 DNA follows: TGCAGCGTTGAAGGGGGGACTCGTGCAGATACGCAGTATTTT.

The chain links TRBV2 to TRBJ2-1; D call uncertain. This CDR3 has 13 amino acids. The V gene's germline CDR1 is SNHLY and CDR2 FYNNEI. Between the trimmed V and J ends, which lost 8 bases and 0 bases, there was a span of 8 bases. The CDR3 sequence: CASRSRSYNEQFF. For the CDR3, the DNA is TGTGCCAGCCGGTCCCGCTCCTACAATGAGCAGTTCTTC.

J is TRBJ1-5 and V is TRBV29-1; TRBD1 aligns across 7 bases. In germline, CDR1 is SQVTM, CDR2 ANQGSEA. V trimming: 6 bases; J trimming: 3 bases; junction bases outside the gene matches: 11. The CDR3 spans 15 residues. The CDR3 spells CSVILTGALNQPQHF. As DNA, the CDR3 is TGCAGCGTAATTCTTACAGGGGCTCTCAATCAGCCCCAGCATTTT.

V and J are TRBV27 and TRBJ1-6, with D maybe TRBD1 (6 bases). Germline loops: CDR1 MNHEY, CDR2 SMNVEV (reference sequence). This CDR3 is 14 amino acids long. The V gene lost 5 bases and the J gene lost 8 bases, with 13 bases spanning the gap. Here the CDR3 reads CASSTTGWDSPLHF. The CDR3 nucleotides read TGTGCCAGCAGTACCACAGGGTGGGATTCACCCCTCCACTTT.

The chain joins TRBV6-2 or TRBV6-3 to TRBJ1-1, with D unclear. V was shortened by 2 bases and J by 2 bases, with 3 bases between the two germline ends. This CDR3 has 12 amino acids. Per germline, CDR1 MNHEY and CDR2 SVGEGT. The CDR3 protein is CASSYLNTEAFF. The CDR3 coding sequence is TGTGCCAGCAGTTACCTTAACACTGAAGCTTTCTTT.

The chain couples TRBV24-1 to TRBJ2-7; 15 bases map to TRBD2. CDR3 length: 13 residues. The germline CDR1 and CDR2 sequences are KGHDR and SFDVKD. Unmatched junction bases numbered 1, after V lost 10 bases and J lost 4 bases. CDR3 sequence reads: CATGLAGGYEQYF. The CDR3 coding sequence is TGTGCCACTGGACTAGCGGGAGGGTACGAGCAGTACTTC.

J is TRBJ1-3 and V is TRBV24-1, with D possibly matching TRBD1 (6 bases). Looked up from germline, CDR1 is KGHDR and CDR2 is SFDVKD. The V end was cut by 3 bases, the J end by 1 base, with 12 bases between. This CDR3 comprises 16 residues. The CDR3 here is CATSDPTGESGNTIYF. CDR3 in DNA: TGTGCCACCAGTGATCCGACAGGCGAATCTGGAAACACCATATATTTT.

The J gene is TRBJ2-4, the V gene TRBV28; TRBD2 matches 13 bases. The ends lost 5 bases at V and 6 bases at J; junction bases unmatched: 4. The CDR3 consists of 15 residues. CDR1 is MDHEN, CDR2 SYDVKM, per germline. The DNA for the CDR3 is TGTGCCAGCAGTGGGGGACTAGCGGGATTAAACATTCAGTACTTC. Its translation is CASSGGLAGLNIQYF.

V is TRBV27 and J is TRBJ1-2; TRBD1 might be the D (5 bases). The CDR3 runs 15 residues. Germline V gene lookup returns CDR1 MNHEY and CDR2 SMNVEV (reference sequence). The V gene lost 5 bases and the J gene lost 10 bases, with 23 bases spanning the gap. In DNA form, the CDR3 reads TGTGCCAGCAGTCTCCTTACGCCCAGACAGTTCGTCTACACCTTC. Its translation is CASSLLTPRQFVYTF.

The V call is TRBV5-1, the J call TRBJ2-7, with D maybe TRBD2 (6 bases). Trimming removed 2 bases at V and 2 bases at J, with 14 bases between. The CDR3 spans 15 residues. Germline V CDR1 and CDR2: SGHRS, YFSETQ. The chain's CDR3 is CASSFFASAAYEQYF. The CDR3 DNA is TGCGCCAGCAGCTTTTTTGCTAGCGCCGCCTACGAGCAGTACTTC.

The chain couples TRBV6-2 or TRBV6-3 to TRBJ1-1; weak D call: TRBD1 (5 bases). This CDR3 is 12 amino acids long. With 2 bases removed from V and 9 bases from J, the gap between germline ends came to 10 bases. Per germline, CDR1 MNHEY and CDR2 SVGEGT. The CDR3 nucleotides read TGTGCCAGCAGTTACAAAGGGGCGAAAGCTTTCTTT. It specifies CASSYKGAKAFF.

The rearrangement uses TRBV30 and TRBJ2-5, with a possible D match to TRBD1 (6 bases). V lost 1 base and J lost 1, with 10 bases in between. The CDR3 is made up of 14 amino acids. In germline, CDR1 is GTSNPN, CDR2 SVGIG (reference sequence). CDR3 sequence reads: CAWSAGHTQETQYF. In nucleotides, the CDR3 is TGTGCCTGGAGTGCGGGACACACCCAAGAGACCCAGTACTTC.

The genes are TRBV28 and TRBJ1-5; tentatively, D is TRBD1 (5 bases). CDR3 length: 14 residues. Per germline, CDR1 MDHEN and CDR2 SYDVKM. Trimming cost V 10 bases and J 3 bases, with 16 bases left between them. The CDR3 reads CATGGQAFNQPQHF. The DNA of the CDR3 is TGTGCCACCGGGGGTCAAGCTTTCAATCAGCCCCAGCATTTT.